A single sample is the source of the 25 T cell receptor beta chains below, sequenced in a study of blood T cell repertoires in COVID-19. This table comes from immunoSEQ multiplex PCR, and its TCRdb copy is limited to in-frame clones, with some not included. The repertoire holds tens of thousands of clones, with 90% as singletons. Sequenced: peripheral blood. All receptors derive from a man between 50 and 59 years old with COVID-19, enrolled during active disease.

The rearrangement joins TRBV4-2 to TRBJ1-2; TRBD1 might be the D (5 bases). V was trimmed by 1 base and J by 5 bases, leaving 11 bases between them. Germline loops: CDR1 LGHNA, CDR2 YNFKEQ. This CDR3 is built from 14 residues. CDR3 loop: CASSQVGVKYGYTF. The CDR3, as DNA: TGTGCCAGCAGCCAAGTAGGGGTTAAGTATGGCTACACCTTC.

The CDR3 reads CASSLDAVANNSPLHF. DNA of the CDR3: TGTGCCAGCAGCTTAGATGCGGTAGCGAATAATTCACCCCTCCACTTT. The chain recombines TRBV7-9 with TRBJ1-6; D gene unclear. This CDR3 spans 16 amino acids. The germline V gene has CDR1 SEHNR and CDR2 FQNEAQ (reference sequence). Trimming took off 1 base at V and 5 bases at J, with 12 bases between the two ends.

The CDR3 sequence: CASSQVAQAQYF. The CDR3 DNA is TGTGCCAGCAGCCAAGTCGCCCAGGCCCAGTACTTC. The chain recombines TRBV3-1 (or the pseudogene TRBV3-2) with TRBJ2-5; D is unresolved. Germline V CDR1 and CDR2: LGHDT, YNNKEL (reference sequence). Trimming cost V 1 base and J 9 bases, with 9 bases left between them. The CDR3 has 12 residues.

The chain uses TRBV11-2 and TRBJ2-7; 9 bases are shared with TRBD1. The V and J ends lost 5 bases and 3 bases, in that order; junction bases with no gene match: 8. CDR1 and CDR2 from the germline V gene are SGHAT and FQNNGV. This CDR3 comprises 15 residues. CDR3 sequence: CASSTGTGTYYEQYF. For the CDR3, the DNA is TGTGCCAGCAGCACCGGGACAGGGACTTACTACGAGCAGTACTTC.

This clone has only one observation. CDR3 coding DNA: TGCGCCAGCAGCCTTAGTCTAGCGGGAGGGCCTCGGGAGCAGTACTTC. Its protein is CASSLSLAGGPREQYF. The chain uses TRBV5-1 and TRBJ2-7, with 12 bases aligning to TRBD2. Per germline, CDR1 SGHRS and CDR2 YFSETQ. J lost 7 bases, V lost 4 bases, and 12 bases had no gene match. The CDR3 is 16 amino acids.

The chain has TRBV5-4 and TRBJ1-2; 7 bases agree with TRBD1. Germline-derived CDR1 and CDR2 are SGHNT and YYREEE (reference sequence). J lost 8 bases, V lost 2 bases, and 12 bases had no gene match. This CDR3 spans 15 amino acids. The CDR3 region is CASSFFDRDSEGYTF. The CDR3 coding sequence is TGTGCCAGCAGCTTTTTCGACAGGGACTCGGAAGGCTACACCTTC.

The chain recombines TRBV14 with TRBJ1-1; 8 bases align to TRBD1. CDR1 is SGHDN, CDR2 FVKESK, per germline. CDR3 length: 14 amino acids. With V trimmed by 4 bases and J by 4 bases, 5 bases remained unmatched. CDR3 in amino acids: CASSPDRAVTEAFF. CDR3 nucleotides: TGTGCCAGCAGCCCGGACAGGGCGGTCACTGAAGCTTTCTTT.

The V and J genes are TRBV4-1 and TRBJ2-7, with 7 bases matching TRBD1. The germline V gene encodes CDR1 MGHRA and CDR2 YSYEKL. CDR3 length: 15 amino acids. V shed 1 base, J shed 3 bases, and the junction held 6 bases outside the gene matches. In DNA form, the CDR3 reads TGCGCCAGCAGCCAAGTCATGGCAGGGGGCTACGAGCAGTACTTC. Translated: CASSQVMAGGYEQYF.

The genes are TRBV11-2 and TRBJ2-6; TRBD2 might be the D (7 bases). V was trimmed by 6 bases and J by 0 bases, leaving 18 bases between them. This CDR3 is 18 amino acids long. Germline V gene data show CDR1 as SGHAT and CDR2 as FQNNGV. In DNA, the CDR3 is TGTGCCAGCAGGGCCGTGGGGGGGCGCCCCTCTGGGGCCAACGTCCTGACTTTC. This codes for CASRAVGGRPSGANVLTF.

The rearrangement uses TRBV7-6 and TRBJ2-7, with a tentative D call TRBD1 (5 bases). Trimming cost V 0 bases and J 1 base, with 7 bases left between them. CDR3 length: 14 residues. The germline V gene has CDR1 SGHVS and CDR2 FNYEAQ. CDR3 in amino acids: CASSLARQSYEQYF. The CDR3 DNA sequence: TGTGCCAGCAGCTTAGCGAGACAGTCCTACGAGCAGTACTTC.

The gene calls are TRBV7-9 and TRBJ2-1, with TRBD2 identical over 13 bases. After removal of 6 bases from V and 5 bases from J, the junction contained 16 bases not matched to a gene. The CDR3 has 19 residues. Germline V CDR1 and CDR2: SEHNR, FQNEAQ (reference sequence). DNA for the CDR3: TGTGCCAGCAGTCTCTCACCCCTCATCGGGACTAGCGGGAACAATGAGCAGTTCTTC. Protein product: CASSLSPLIGTSGNNEQFF. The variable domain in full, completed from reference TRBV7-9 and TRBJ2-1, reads DTGVSQNPRHKITKRGQNVTFRCDPISEHNRLYWYRQTLGQGPEFLTYFQNEAQLEKSRLLSDRFSAERPKGSFSTLEIQRTEQGDSAMYLCASSLSPLIGTSGNNEQFFGPGTRLTVL.

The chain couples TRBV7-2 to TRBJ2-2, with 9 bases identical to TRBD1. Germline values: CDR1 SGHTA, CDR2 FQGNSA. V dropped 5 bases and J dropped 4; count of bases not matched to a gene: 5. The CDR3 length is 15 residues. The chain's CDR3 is CASSRGTGITGELFF. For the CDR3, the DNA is TGTGCCAGCAGCCGCGGGACAGGGATCACCGGGGAGCTGTTTTTT.

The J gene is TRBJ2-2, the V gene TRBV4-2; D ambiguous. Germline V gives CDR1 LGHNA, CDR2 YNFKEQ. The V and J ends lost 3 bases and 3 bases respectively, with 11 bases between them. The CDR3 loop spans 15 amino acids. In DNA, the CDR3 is TGTGCCAGCAGCCATTTGCGAGTCGACACCGGGGAGCTGTTTTTT. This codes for CASSHLRVDTGELFF.

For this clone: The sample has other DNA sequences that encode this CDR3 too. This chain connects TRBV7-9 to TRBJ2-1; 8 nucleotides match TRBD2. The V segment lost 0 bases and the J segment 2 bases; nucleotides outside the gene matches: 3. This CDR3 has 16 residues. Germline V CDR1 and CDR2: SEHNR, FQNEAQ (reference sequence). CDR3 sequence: CASSLALAGTYNEQFF. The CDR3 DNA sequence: TGTGCCAGCAGCTTAGCTCTAGCGGGTACCTACAATGAGCAGTTCTTC.

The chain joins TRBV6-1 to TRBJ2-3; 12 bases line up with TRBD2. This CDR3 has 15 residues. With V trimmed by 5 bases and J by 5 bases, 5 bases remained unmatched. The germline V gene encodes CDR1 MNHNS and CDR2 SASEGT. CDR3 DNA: TGTGCCAGCAGTTCCCGACTAGCGGGAGTAGATACGCAGTATTTT. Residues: CASSSRLAGVDTQYF.

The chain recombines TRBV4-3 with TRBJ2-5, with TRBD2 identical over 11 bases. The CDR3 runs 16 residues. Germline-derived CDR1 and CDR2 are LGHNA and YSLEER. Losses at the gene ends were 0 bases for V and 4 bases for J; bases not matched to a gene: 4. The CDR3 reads CASSQDFLAGGETQYF. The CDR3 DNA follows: TGCGCCAGCAGCCAAGATTTCCTAGCGGGAGGAGAGACCCAGTACTTC.

CDR3 DNA: TGTGCCAGCAGGAACCCAGAGGCCTCTGAAGCTTTCTTT. It yields the protein CASRNPEASEAFF. The J gene is TRBJ1-1, the V gene TRBV7-9, with D unresolved. The V and J ends lost 6 bases and 6 bases respectively, with 14 bases between them. The germline V gene encodes CDR1 SEHNR and CDR2 FQNEAQ (reference sequence). This CDR3 has 13 amino acids.

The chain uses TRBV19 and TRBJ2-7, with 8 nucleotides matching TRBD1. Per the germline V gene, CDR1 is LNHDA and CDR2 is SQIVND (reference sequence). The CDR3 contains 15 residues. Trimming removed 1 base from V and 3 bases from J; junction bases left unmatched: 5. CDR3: CASSIGQGADYEQYF. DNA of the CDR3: TGTGCCAGTAGTATAGGGCAGGGGGCCGACTACGAGCAGTACTTC.

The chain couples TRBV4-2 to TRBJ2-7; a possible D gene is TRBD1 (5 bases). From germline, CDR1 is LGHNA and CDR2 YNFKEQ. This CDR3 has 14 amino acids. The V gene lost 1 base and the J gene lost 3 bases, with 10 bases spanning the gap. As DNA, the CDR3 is TGTGCCAGCAGCCAAGCGCGGCAGGGCTACGAGCAGTACTTC. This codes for CASSQARQGYEQYF.

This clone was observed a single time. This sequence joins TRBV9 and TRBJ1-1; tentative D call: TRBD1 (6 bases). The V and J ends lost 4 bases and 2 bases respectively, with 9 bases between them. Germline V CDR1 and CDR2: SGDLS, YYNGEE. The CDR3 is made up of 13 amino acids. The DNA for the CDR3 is TGTGCCAGCAGCCTACAGGGAAACACTGAAGCTTTCTTT. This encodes CASSLQGNTEAFF.

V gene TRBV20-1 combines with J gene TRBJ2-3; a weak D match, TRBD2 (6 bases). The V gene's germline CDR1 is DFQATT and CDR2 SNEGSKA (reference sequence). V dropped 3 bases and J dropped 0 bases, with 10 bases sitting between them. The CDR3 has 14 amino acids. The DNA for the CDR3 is TGCAGTGCTAGTTCCAGCGGGAGCACAGATACGCAGTATTTT. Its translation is CSASSSGSTDTQYF.

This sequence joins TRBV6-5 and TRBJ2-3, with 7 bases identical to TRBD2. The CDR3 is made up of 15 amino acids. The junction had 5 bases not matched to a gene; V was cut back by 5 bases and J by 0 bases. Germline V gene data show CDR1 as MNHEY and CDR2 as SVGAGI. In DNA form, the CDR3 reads TGTGCCAGCAGTCGCGCTAGCGGTAGCACAGATACGCAGTATTTT. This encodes CASSRASGSTDTQYF.

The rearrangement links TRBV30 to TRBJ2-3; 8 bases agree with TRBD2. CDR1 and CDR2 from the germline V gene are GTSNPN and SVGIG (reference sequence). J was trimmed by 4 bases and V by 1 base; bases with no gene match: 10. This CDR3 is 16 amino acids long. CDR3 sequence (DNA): TGTGCCTGGAGTGAGGACGGGGGGGAGTACGCAGATACGCAGTATTTT. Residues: CAWSEDGGEYADTQYF.

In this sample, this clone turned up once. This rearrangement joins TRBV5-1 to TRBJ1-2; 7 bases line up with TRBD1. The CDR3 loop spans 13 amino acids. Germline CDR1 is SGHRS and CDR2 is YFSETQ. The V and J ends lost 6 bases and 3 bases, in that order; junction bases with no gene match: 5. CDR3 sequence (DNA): TGCGCCAGCACTTGGGACAGATACTATGGCTACACCTTC. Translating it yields CASTWDRYYGYTF.

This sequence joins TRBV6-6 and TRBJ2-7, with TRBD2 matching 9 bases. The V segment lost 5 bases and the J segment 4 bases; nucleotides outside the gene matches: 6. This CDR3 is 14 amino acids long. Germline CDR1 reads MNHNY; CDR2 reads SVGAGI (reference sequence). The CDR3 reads CASSISGSTYEQYF. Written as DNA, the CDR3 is TGTGCCAGCAGTATTAGCGGGAGTACGTACGAGCAGTACTTC.